These T cell receptor beta chains were read from a single sample in a study of cytomegalovirus exposure and HLA in healthy donors. Method: immunoSEQ multiplex PCR; TCRdb's copy keeps in-frame clones and lacks some. Of 130,000 to 150,000 clones in the sample, about four fifths are singletons; the top ten hold about 2.2%. Sequencing input: PBMCs. All receptors derive from a young man in good health and CMV-seronegative. CDR3s leave out the opening cysteine and the closing phenylalanine or tryptophan. D genes are given only for firm matches. For some rows the clone size is stated as once, few or many, or as a class when expanded; others skip it.

cdr3_length j_call clone_size v_call d_call cdr3_aa
13 TRBJ2-7 . TRBV15 TRBD1 ATSSQDRGFYEQY
12 TRBJ1-2 . TRBV5-4 . ASSPLTGDYGYT
13 TRBJ2-1 . TRBV5-1 . ASSLIGGPSNEQF
11 TRBJ2-7 few TRBV4-1 . ASSQDQGGEQY
17 TRBJ2-1 . TRBV4-1 TRBD2 ASSRVPTGTSGRTNEQF
13 TRBJ1-5 . TRBV18 . ASPTTKAGNQPQH
12 TRBJ1-4 . TRBV30 . AWKWQSSNEKLF
13 TRBJ1-4 . TRBV15 TRBD1 ATSFPGTGDEKLF
16 TRBJ2-3 . TRBV27 TRBD2 ASSLRTSGRRGTDTQY
11 TRBJ1-1 . TRBV6-1 . ASTSTVFSVMF
14 TRBJ2-7 . TRBV6-6 . ASRSHRGGGSYEQY
11 TRBJ2-5 few TRBV2 . ASSYPEGETQY
16 TRBJ1-1 . TRBV11-2 . ASSSGGMNGELNTEAF
11 TRBJ1-1 once TRBV28 . ASRQTGNTEAF
11 TRBJ2-5 . TRBV2 . ASSYVTEETQY